The sequence of this T cell receptor beta chain was determined in a study of cytomegalovirus exposure and HLA in healthy donors. Comments on this clone: Its cognate antigen is unknown.

Study conclusions and caveats: There were a few CMV-associated chains whose specificity for CMV antigens was confirmed in vitro. Later analysis identified several of the most significant clusters that appeared linked to common viral pathogens.

It was with 60 Vbeta and 13 Jbeta primers that the PCR ran. Per the original methods: Later work found roughly 80 million unique TCR beta chains, with around 10 million shared. Clones were read by immunoSEQ multiplex PCR, and TCRdb kept only the in-frame ones, dropping some. The DNA was the basis for D and trimming; V, J and clone size are from that table. There are over 150,000 clones in the sample; around 80% occur only once, and 4.3% lies in the top ten. The donors gave bone marrow, and they were healthy. The specimen was PBMCs. This receptor was obtained from a man in his forties or fifties in good health and CMV-seronegative.

The CDR3 DNA sequence: TGCGCCAGCAGCCAAGCCAGACAGGCCCTGACGGAAAAACTGTTTTTT. This gives the protein CASSQARQALTEKLFF. The genes are TRBV4-1 and TRBJ1-4; a possible D gene is TRBD1 (6 bases). CDR1 is MGHRA and CDR2 is YSYEKL in the germline V gene. The CDR3 extends over 16 amino acids. V lost 1 base and J lost 8, with 17 bases in between.